This TCR beta chain was recovered during a study of beta chain features in type 1 diabetes. Findings and limits, study-wide: Individuals with type 1 diabetes displayed fewer insertions and more deletions at VDJ junctions. Across all four CD4+ subsets, people with type 1 diabetes showed modestly shorter TCRB CDR3s.

This clone was detected a few times. What it recognizes is unknown. As every portion of the isolated RNA was reverse transcribed, the sequencing read expressed TCRB transcripts. Some 3.6 million reads on average were seen across naive, central memory and regulatory T cell samples. Sequenced by immunoSEQ multiplex PCR; TCRdb stores in-frame clones only, minus some. The sample shows 150,000 to 190,000 clones, about a tenth of them seen only once. Trimming removed 0 bases at V and 2 bases at J, with 13 bases between. Germline assignment: CDR1 SGHDT and CDR2 YYEEEE. The CDR3 contains 16 residues. The sample was central memory CD4+ T cells from blood. The sequence was obtained from a man younger than 40 with type 1 diabetes. The chain employs TRBV5-6 and TRBJ2-3, with a weak D call TRBD2 (5 bases). CDR3 sequence reads: CASSLVWETYTDTQYF. The CDR3 DNA reads as TGTGCCAGCAGCTTGGTTTGGGAGACATACACAGATACGCAGTATTTT.